The rows below give T cell receptor beta chains drawn from one sample of a study of T cell responses to AZD1222 COVID-19 vaccine. Repertoires were generated with immunoSEQ multiplex PCR, while TCRdb's copy carries only in-frame clones and drops some. Of some 150,000 clones listed, approximately 92% were seen once; the top ten hold approximately 3.8%. This sample comprised peripheral blood, obtained 28 days after the second AZD1222 dose. All receptors derive from an adult who received the AZD1222 COVID-19 vaccine. CDR3s include the opening cysteine and the closing phenylalanine or tryptophan. The D gene is left open where the match is weak. Clone size is not always given. Where it is, it says once, few, many or a class for expanded clones.

clone size,D gene,V gene,J gene,CDR3 DNA,CDR3 protein
.,TRBD2,TRBV7-2,TRBJ2-1,TGTGCCAGCAGCTTAAGCGGGAGCCAATACAATGAGCAGTTCTTC,CASSLSGSQYNEQFF
.,TRBD2,TRBV28,TRBJ2-5,TGTGCCAGCAGTTTAACCCCGACTAGCGGGAGAGGAGCCCAGTACTTC,CASSLTPTSGRGAQYF
.,.,TRBV7-9,TRBJ2-7,TGTGCCAGCAGCTTAGGGGAAGCCTACGAGCAGTACTTC,CASSLGEAYEQYF
once,.,TRBV7-2,TRBJ2-7,TGTGCCAGCAGCGACGCAGCGTTCGCGGGTCTCGAGCAGTACTTC,CASSDAAFAGLEQYF
once,TRBD1,TRBV3-1/TRBV3-2,TRBJ1-2,TGTGCCAGCAGTCATAACAGGGGAAGTCCTGGCTACACCTTC,CASSHNRGSPGYTF
.,.,TRBV3-1/TRBV3-2,TRBJ2-1,TGTGCCAGCAGCCAGAGCGGAAATGAGCAGTTCTTC,CASSQSGNEQFF
.,.,TRBV6-6,TRBJ2-1,TGTGCCATCCAGGGTTTCTCCTACAATGAGCAGTTCTTC,CAIQGFSYNEQFF
once,.,TRBV11-1,TRBJ2-2,TGTGCCAGCTTCGGCTATCGCACCGGGGAGCTGTTTTTT,CASFGYRTGELFF
once,TRBD2,TRBV4-2,TRBJ2-4,TGTGCCAGCAGCCAAGATTATTGGACTAGCGGGAGGAGGAGAGACATTCAGTACTTC,CASSQDYWTSGRRRDIQYF
.,TRBD1,TRBV19,TRBJ1-5,TGTGCCAGTAGTATCCCCGGACAGGGTCTGAATCAGCCCCAGCATTTT,CASSIPGQGLNQPQHF
.,TRBD2,TRBV9,TRBJ2-5,TGTGCCAGCAGCGTAGCGGGAGGGCCCCAAGAGACCCAGTACTTC,CASSVAGGPQETQYF
.,.,TRBV5-4,TRBJ2-1,TGTGCCAGCAGCGCGATCCAAACTTATAGCTCCTACAATGAGCAGTTCTTC,CASSAIQTYSSYNEQFF
.,TRBD1,TRBV2,TRBJ1-3,TGTGCCAGCAGTACGCGGACAGGGGTTTATTTT,CASSTRTGVYF
few,TRBD2,TRBV9,TRBJ2-5,TGTGCCAGCAGCGGCGGGACTAGCGGGTTCGGAGAGACCCAGTACTTC,CASSGGTSGFGETQYF
.,TRBD1,TRBV9,TRBJ1-1,TGTGCCAGCAGCGGCAACGACGGACAGGCCGGACCTGAAGCTTTCTTT,CASSGNDGQAGPEAFF
.,.,TRBV7-6,TRBJ1-6,TGTGCCAGCAGCTGGATGGACAGCCGTAATTCACCCCTCCACTTT,CASSWMDSRNSPLHF
.,TRBD1,TRBV27,TRBJ1-2,TGTGCCAGCAGCAGACAGGGGGCCAACTATGGCTACACCTTC,CASSRQGANYGYTF
.,.,TRBV28,TRBJ2-7,TGTGCCAGCACTTCGATTAGCAGCCCCTCCTACGAGCAGTACTTC,CASTSISSPSYEQYF
.,.,TRBV7-9,TRBJ1-4,TGTGCCAGCAGCTTAAGGGGCACTAATGAAAAACTGTTTTTT,CASSLRGTNEKLFF
.,.,TRBV11-1,TRBJ1-2,TGTGCCAGCAGCTTAAGGGATGGCTACACCTTC,CASSLRDGYTF
.,.,TRBV10-3,TRBJ2-1,TGTGCCATCAGTGAGTCATCGGCAGGGTCCTACAATGAGCAGTTCTTC,CAISESSAGSYNEQFF
.,.,TRBV18,TRBJ2-1,TGTGCCAGCTCACCACCCGGGACTTCCAATGAGCAGTTCTTC,CASSPPGTSNEQFF
.,.,TRBV28,TRBJ1-5,TGTGCCAGCAGTTTAGATTGGTCTCAGCCCCAGCATTTT,CASSLDWSQPQHF
.,TRBD1,TRBV28,TRBJ1-3,TGTGCCAGCAGACCGCAGGGGGCTTCTGGAAACACCATATATTTT,CASRPQGASGNTIYF
.,TRBD1,TRBV10-2,TRBJ1-1,TGCGCCAGCAGTGTAGACAGGGATAACAGTGAAGCTTTCTTT,CASSVDRDNSEAFF
.,.,TRBV6-5,TRBJ1-2,TGTGCCAGCAGTTACGGGGGCTATGGCTACACCTTC,CASSYGGYGYTF
.,.,TRBV6-2/TRBV6-3,TRBJ1-1,TGTGCCAGCAGTTACTCGCAGGCCCCCGGAGGTGAAGCTTTCTTT,CASSYSQAPGGEAFF
.,.,TRBV4-1,TRBJ1-1,TGCGCCAGCAGCCCGGTAGTTTGGGGGACTGAAGCTTTCTTT,CASSPVVWGTEAFF
.,.,TRBV28,TRBJ2-7,TGTGCCAGCAGGTCCGACTGGGAGAACTACGAGCAGTACTTC,CASRSDWENYEQYF
.,.,TRBV20-1,TRBJ1-2,TGCAGTGCTATACCCAGGGGTGGCTACACCTTC,CSAIPRGGYTF
.,.,TRBV5-1,TRBJ1-2,TGCGCCAGCAGCTTGGACGGGGTGGATGGCTACACCTTC,CASSLDGVDGYTF
.,TRBD1,TRBV27,TRBJ1-4,TGTGCCAGCAGTTCGGACAGGGGGAATGAAAAACTGTTTTTT,CASSSDRGNEKLFF
.,.,TRBV7-9,TRBJ1-5,TGTGCCAGCAGCCCGGGAGCGGGTTCGGGGGAGCCCCAGCATTTT,CASSPGAGSGEPQHF